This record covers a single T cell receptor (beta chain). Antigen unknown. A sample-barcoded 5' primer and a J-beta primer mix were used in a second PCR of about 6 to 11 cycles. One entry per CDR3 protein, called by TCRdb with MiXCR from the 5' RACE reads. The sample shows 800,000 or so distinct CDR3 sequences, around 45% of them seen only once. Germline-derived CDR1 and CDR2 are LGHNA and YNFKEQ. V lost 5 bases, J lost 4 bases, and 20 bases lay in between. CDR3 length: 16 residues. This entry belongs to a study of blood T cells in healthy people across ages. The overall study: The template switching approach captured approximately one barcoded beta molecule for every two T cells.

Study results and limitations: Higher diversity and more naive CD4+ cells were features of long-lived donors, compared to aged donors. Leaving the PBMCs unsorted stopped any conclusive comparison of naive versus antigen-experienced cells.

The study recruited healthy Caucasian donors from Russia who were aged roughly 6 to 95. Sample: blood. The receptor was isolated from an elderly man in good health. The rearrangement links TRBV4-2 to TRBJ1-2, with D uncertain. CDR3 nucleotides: TGTGCCAGCAGCGGACCATTAAGACGGGGAACCTATGGCTACACCTTC. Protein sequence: CASSGPLRRGTYGYTF.